This T cell receptor (beta chain) derives from a study of neurological immune-mediated disorders. Findings of the study overall: Falling below healthy controls, multiple sclerosis showed the least TCR clonal expansion, while HTLV-1-associated myelopathy showed the most.

In every sequencing run, more than 170 million TCR-beta sequences were generated from 15-18 subjects. TCRdb passed the 5' RACE reads through MiXCR, listing each CDR3 protein once. The table lists 55,000 to 70,000 distinct CDR3 sequences, 2.5% to 4% of them singletons. The CDR3 totals 15 residues. Germline V gene sequence: CDR1 LGHNA, CDR2 YSLEER. V lost 3 bases, J lost 2 bases, and 11 bases lay in between. In its sample, this clonotype was seen many times. Its antigen is not known. Sequencing was done on a sample of PBMCs. This TCR was sampled from a woman aged 45-65 years with multiple sclerosis. The chain carries TRBV4-3 and TRBJ1-3; maybe TRBD1 (5 bases). The CDR3 DNA sequence: TGCGCCAGCAGCCAGGTCGGGACTGCTGGAAACACCATATATTTT. It is translated as CASSQVGTAGNTIYF.